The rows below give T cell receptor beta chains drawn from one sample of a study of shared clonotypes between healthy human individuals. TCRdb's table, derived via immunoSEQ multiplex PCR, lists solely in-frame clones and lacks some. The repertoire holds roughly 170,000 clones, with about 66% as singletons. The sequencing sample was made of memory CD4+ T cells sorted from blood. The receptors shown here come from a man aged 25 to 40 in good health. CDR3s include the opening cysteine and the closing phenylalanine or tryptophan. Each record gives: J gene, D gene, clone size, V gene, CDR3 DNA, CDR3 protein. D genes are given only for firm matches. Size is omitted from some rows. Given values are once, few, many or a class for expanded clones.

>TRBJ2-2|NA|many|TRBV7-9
TGTGCCAGCAGCTCAGGAGGACAGATGAACACCGGGGAGCTGTTTTTT
CASSSGGQMNTGELFF
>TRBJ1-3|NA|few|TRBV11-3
TGTGCCAGCAGCCGCCCCTCAGAGAACACCATATATTTT
CASSRPSENTIYF
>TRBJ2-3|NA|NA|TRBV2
TGTGCCAGCAGTGACCCCGACACAGATACGCAGTATTTT
CASSDPDTDTQYF
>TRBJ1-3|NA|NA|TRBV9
TGTGCCAGCAGCGCCCCACCTGGGTACACCATATATTTT
CASSAPPGYTIYF
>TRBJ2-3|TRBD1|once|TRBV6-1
TGTGCCAGCAGTGAAGCGCAGGGACAGTTCGTCCAGTATTTT
CASSEAQGQFVQYF
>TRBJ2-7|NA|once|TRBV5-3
TGTGCCAGAAGCTTGATAGGAAGGGTCCCCCTAAGGAGATACTACGAGCAGTACTTC
CARSLIGRVPLRRYYEQYF
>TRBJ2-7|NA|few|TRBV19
TGTGCCAGTAGTATTCCAGGGTTGCCCTACGAGCAGTACTTC
CASSIPGLPYEQYF
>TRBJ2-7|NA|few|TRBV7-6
TGTGCCAGCAGCTCGCCAGGTCGGGGGCAGTACTTC
CASSSPGRGQYF
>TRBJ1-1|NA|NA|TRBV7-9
TGTGCCAGCAGCTTAGGGGCCGCAGGGGACACTGAAGCTTTCTTT
CASSLGAAGDTEAFF
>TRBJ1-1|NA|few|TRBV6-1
TGTGCCAGCAGTAAGTCTGGACACTCGAACACTGAAGCTTTCTTT
CASSKSGHSNTEAFF
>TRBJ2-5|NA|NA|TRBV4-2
TGTGCCAGCAGCCAAGAAGGGGAGACAAAAGAGACCCAGTACTTC
CASSQEGETKETQYF
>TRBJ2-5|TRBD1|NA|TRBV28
TGTGCCAGCAGTCGACAGGGCCAAGGTCGGGAGACCCAGTACTTC
CASSRQGQGRETQYF
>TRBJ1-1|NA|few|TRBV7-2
TGTGCCAGCAGCTCGTCAGTAGACACTGAAGCTTTCTTT
CASSSSVDTEAFF
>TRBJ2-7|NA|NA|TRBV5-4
TGTGCCAGCAGCTTGGGTACGGGAAGATACAACTACGAGCAGTACTTC
CASSLGTGRYNYEQYF
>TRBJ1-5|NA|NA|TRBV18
TGTGCCAGCTCACTGACGGACAGCAGCAATCAGCCCCAGCATTTT
CASSLTDSSNQPQHF
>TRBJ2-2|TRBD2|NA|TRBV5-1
TGCGCCAGCAGCTTGAGGCTAGCGGGAGGAAGTACCGGGGAGCTGTTTTTT
CASSLRLAGGSTGELFF
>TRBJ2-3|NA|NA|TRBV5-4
TGTGCCAGCAGCCTAATACAGGGCGACGATACGCAGTATTTT
CASSLIQGDDTQYF
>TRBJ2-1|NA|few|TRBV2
TGTGCCAGCGGGACCCGATTTGCCAATGAGCAGTTCTTC
CASGTRFANEQFF
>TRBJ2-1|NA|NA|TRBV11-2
TGTGCCAGCAGCTTACAGAGTAATGAGCAGTTCTTC
CASSLQSNEQFF